These 10 T cell receptor beta chains were all obtained from the same sample, sequenced in a study of T-cell reconstitution after alpha-beta-depleted transplantation in children. Unique molecular identifiers were incorporated into the prepared TCRbeta library. Using its own MiXCR run on the PCR reads, TCRdb lists one record per CDR3 protein. The table includes some 240,000 distinct CDR3 sequences, around 9.7% detected once. The input for sequencing was PBMCs from the stem cell graft donor, taken from the stem cell graft. These receptors came from a human donor who donated a stem cell graft to a child with SCID.

This clonotype was recorded many times. The chain has TRBV7-2 and TRBJ2-2; D is undetermined. There are 14 residues in the CDR3. The germline CDR1 and CDR2 sequences are SGHTA and FQGNSA. Trimming left V 5 bases short and J 4 bases short, with 11 bases between. The CDR3 nucleotides read TGTGCCAGCAGCCCTCCTTTGATCACCGGGGAGCTGTTTTTT. This translates into CASSPPLITGELFF.

On this clonotype: This clone may be a read error of a much larger clone one base away. J is TRBJ2-7 and V is TRBV20-1, with 8 bases identical to TRBD2. The trim removed 6 bases at V and 2 bases at J, leaving 6 bases unmatched. Germline CDR1 DFQATT, CDR2 SNEGSKA (reference sequence). The CDR3 runs 13 residues. Here the CDR3 DNA reads TGCAGTGCAGAGTTAGCGGGGACCTACGAGCAGTACTTC. It yields the protein CSAELAGTYEQYF.

As concerns this clonotype: One base away lies a much larger clone, so this may be a sequencing read error. The rearrangement links TRBV7-2 to TRBJ2-1; 8 bases map to TRBD2. V dropped 4 bases and J dropped 7; count of bases not matched to a gene: 12. Germline V lookup: CDR1 SGHTA, CDR2 FQGNSA. The CDR3 contains 16 residues. The CDR3 sequence: CASSSTGLGVKNEQFF. CDR3 nucleotides: TGTGCCAGCAGCTCCACGGGACTAGGAGTTAAAAATGAGCAGTTCTTC.

There are many counts of this clonotype. V and J are TRBV9 and TRBJ1-2; D is possibly TRBD1 (5 bases). Germline values: CDR1 SGDLS, CDR2 YYNGEE. Trimming removed 5 bases from V and 1 base from J, with 18 bases in between. The CDR3 is 16 amino acids. For the CDR3, the DNA is TGTGCCAGCAGAGGGATTGGGGGTCACAGTAACTATGGCTACACCTTC. As protein: CASRGIGGHSNYGYTF. Complete variable domain (other parts from reference TRBV9 and TRBJ1-2): DSGVTQTPKHLITATGQRVTLRCSPRSGDLSVYWYQQSLDQGLQFLIQYYNGEERAKGNILERFSAQQFPDLHSELNLSSLELGDSALYFCASRGIGGHSNYGYTFGSGTRLTVV.

This clonotype was counted at least ten times. The chain uses TRBV10-2 and TRBJ2-3; D is uncertain. The germline V gene encodes CDR1 WSHSY and CDR2 SAAADI. The CDR3 has 14 residues. Between the trimmed V and J ends, which lost 5 bases and 0 bases, there was a span of 9 bases. CDR3 sequence reads: CASSSAASTDTQYF. The DNA for the CDR3 is TGCGCCAGCAGTTCGGCGGCTAGCACAGATACGCAGTATTTT.

With respect to this clonotype: Given a much more abundant clone one base away, this may be a read error. V gene TRBV5-1 combines with J gene TRBJ1-4; TRBD1 is a possible D gene (6 bases). CDR3 length equals 15 residues. The germline V gene has CDR1 SGHRS and CDR2 YFSETQ. CDR3 nucleotides: TGCGCCACCAGCCCGGGGACAACAAAGAATGAAAAACTGTTTTTT. It translates to CATSPGTTKNEKLFF.

The rearrangement uses TRBV2 and TRBJ1-2, with 7 bases fitting TRBD1. There are 13 residues in the CDR3. Germline assignment: CDR1 SNHLY and CDR2 FYNNEI. CDR3 sequence reads: CTCSRTGAMGYTF. In DNA, the CDR3 is TGTACCTGCAGTCGGACAGGAGCTATGGGCTACACCTTC.

This clonotype was recorded many times. V usage is TRBV5-1 and J usage is TRBJ1-1; the match to TRBD1 covers 7 bases. This CDR3 spans 14 amino acids. Germline CDR1 reads SGHRS; CDR2 reads YFSETQ. The V segment lost 4 bases and the J segment 3 bases; nucleotides outside the gene matches: 6. This CDR3 is CASSNTGAHTEAFF. The CDR3 region has the DNA TGCGCCAGCAGCAACACAGGGGCTCACACTGAAGCTTTCTTT.

This clonotype has at least ten counts. The V call is TRBV7-2, the J call TRBJ2-1; weak D call: TRBD2 (7 bases). The CDR3 is 16 residues long. V was cut by 1 base and J by 8 bases, with 18 bases left in between. The V gene's germline CDR1 is SGHTA and CDR2 FQGNSA. The CDR3 DNA reads TGTGCCAGCAGCTTAGTTGGGGGGGCGCGCGTCTATGAGCAGTTCTTC. It yields the protein CASSLVGGARVYEQFF.

This clonotype was counted at least ten times. V and J are TRBV20-1 and TRBJ2-3, with D unresolved. With 1 base removed from V and 0 bases from J, the gap between germline ends came to 14 bases. CDR1 and CDR2 (germline): DFQATT, SNEGSKA (reference sequence). This CDR3 spans 16 amino acids. CDR3 coding DNA: TGCAGTGCTAGAGGCCTGGGGTCGGTTAGCACAGATACGCAGTATTTT. Translating gives CSARGLGSVSTDTQYF.